This T cell receptor beta chain is drawn from a study of identical twins. Only healthy Caucasians were included as donors. On this clonotype itself: Its antigen is not known.

Study-level points and caveats: Weaker excess sharing between twins was seen in beta out-of-frame sequences.

TCRdb itself ran the 5' RACE reads through MiXCR, one entry per CDR3 protein. The table shows some 690,000 distinct CDR3 sequences, with 20% to 25% occurring only once. These data were also filed under a second study, of T cells expressing NK-cell markers. In that study: Sorted CD3+CD56+NKG2C+, CD3+CD56+NKG2C- and CD3+CD56-NKG2C+ T-cell subsets were beta-chain profiled. The authors sequenced eight donors, of whom seven were HCMV-seropositive and one was seronegative.

The sequencing sample was made of PBMCs. The origin of this receptor is a woman between 18 and 30 years old in good health.

The CDR3: CAWSNTRGGTYEQYF. In nucleotides, the CDR3 is TGTGCCTGGAGTAATACCCGGGGCGGTACCTACGAGCAGTACTTC. V gene TRBV30 combines with J gene TRBJ2-7; TRBD1 or TRBD2 may be the D gene (5 bases each). The CDR3 has 15 residues. Germline V gene lookup returns CDR1 GTSNPN and CDR2 SVGIG (reference sequence). Trimming pared 2 bases from V and 2 bases from J, leaving 16 bases between.